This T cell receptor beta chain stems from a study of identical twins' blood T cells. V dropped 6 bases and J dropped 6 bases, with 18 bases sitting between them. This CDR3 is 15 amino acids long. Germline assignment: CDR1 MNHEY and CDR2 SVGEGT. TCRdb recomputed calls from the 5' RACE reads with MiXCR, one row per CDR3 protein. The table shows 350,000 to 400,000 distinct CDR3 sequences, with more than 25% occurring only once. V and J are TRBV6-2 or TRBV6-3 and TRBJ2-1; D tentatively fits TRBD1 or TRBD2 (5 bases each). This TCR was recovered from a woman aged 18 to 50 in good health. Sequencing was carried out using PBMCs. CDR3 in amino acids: CASSPSWGLGNEQFF. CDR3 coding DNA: TGTGCCAGCAGCCCCTCGTGGGGGTTAGGCAATGAGCAGTTCTTC.